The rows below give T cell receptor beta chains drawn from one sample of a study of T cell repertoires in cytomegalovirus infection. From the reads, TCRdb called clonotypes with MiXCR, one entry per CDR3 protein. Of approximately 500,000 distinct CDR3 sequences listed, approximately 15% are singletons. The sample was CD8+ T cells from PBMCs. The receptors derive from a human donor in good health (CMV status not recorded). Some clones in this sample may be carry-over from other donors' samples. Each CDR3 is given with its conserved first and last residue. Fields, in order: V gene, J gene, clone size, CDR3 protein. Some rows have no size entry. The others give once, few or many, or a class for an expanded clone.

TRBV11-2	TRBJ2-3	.	CASSSRHGDTPYF
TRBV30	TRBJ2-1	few	CAWTLPGTWYGEQFF
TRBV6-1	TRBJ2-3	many	CASSVREGAGDTQYF
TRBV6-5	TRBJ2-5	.	CASSYLFQGRKEETQYF
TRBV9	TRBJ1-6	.	CASSDHRAGNSPLHF
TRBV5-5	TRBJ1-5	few	CASSGTPLGNQPQHF
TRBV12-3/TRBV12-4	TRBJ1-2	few	CASSYSGGAYGYTF
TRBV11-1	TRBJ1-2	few	CASSQMTSWASNYGYTF
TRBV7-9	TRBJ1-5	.	CASSPGTAEGQPQHF
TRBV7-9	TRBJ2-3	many	CASSLWREGQKDTQYF
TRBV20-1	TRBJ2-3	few	CSAGQFTRTSGSTDTQYF
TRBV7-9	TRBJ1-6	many	CASSLVEGMDIHNSPLHF
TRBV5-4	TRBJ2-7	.	CASSSGQGEISYEQYF
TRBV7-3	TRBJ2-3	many	CASSLGGGADTQYF
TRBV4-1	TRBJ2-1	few	CASSHSPGTVLAFEQFF
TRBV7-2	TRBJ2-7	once	CASSSDTGEPLEQYF
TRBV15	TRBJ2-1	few	CATSSRLDNEQFF
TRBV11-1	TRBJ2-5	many	CASSLERQGPGTQYF
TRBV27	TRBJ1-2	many	CASSLSETYGYTF
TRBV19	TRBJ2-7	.	CASSIRNDRSKSYEQYF
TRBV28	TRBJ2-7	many	CASSLVASSSYEQYF
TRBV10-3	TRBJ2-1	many	CAIGQDTYNEQFF
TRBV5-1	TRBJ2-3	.	CASSLPLLADPNRHTDTQYF
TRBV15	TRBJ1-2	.	CATSRAAGPHGYTF
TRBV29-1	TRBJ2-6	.	CSVGGDSGANVLTF
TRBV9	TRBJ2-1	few	CASSVAPKDPQFF
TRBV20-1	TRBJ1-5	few	CSARGTDRGARQPQHF
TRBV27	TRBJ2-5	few	CASSQGGHQETQYF
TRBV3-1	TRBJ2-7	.	CASSQTGQKSYEQYF
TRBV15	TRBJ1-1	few	CATSRLDIENTEAFF
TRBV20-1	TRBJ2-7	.	CSAPSAGTTPEQYF
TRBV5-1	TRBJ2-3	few	CASSSDRRTDTQYF
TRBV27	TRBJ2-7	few	CASSFTVPLLNDEQYF
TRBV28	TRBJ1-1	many	CASSLGGKVYTEAFF
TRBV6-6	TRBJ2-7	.	CASSYSPGGTEQYF
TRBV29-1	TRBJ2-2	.	CSARGLAENTGELFF
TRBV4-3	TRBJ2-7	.	CASSLTPGNEQYF
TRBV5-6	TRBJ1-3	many	CASSSNRISFGNTIYF
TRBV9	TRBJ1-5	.	CASSLGTMGPQHF
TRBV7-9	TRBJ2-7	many	CASSWGIKPYEQYF
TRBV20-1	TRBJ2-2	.	CSAEAGRRFGELFF
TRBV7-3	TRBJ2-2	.	CASSLQDSEYTGELFF
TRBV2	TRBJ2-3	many	CASSPYGGPPGDTQYF
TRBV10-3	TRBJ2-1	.	CAISERTGHNEQFF
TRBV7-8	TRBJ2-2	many	CASSPTSATGELFF